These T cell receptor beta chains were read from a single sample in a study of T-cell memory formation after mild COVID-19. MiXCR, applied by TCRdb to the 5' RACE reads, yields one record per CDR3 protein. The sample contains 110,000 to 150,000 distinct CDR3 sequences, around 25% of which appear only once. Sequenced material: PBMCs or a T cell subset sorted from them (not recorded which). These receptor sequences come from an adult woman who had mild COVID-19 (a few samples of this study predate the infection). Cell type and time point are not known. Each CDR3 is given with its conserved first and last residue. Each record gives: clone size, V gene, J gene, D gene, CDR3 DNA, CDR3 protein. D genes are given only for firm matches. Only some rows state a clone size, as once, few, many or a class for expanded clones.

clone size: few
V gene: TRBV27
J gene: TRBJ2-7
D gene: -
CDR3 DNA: TGTGCCAGCAGTTTAAACCCCCACGAGCAGTACTTC
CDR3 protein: CASSLNPHEQYF

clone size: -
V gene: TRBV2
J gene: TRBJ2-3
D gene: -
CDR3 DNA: TGTGCCAGCAGTGAAGTAGGCTCAGATACGCAGTATTTT
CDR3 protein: CASSEVGSDTQYF

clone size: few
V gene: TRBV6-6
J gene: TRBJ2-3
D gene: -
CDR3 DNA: TGTGCCAGCAGTTACTCGGGAAGCGGCTCAGATACGCAGTATTTT
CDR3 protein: CASSYSGSGSDTQYF

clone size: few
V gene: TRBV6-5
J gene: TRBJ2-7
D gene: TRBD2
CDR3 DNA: TGTGCCAGCAGTAAGGGACTAGCGGGAAACTACGAGCAGTACTTC
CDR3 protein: CASSKGLAGNYEQYF

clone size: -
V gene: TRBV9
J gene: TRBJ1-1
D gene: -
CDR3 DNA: TGTGCCAGCAGCGGCGGTACGACGGGACAACTTGAAGCTTTCTTT
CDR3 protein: CASSGGTTGQLEAFF

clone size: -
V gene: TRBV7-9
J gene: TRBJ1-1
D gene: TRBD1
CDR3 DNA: TGTGCCAGCAGACACCAAGGACAGGAGAACACTGAAGCTTTCTTT
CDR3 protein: CASRHQGQENTEAFF

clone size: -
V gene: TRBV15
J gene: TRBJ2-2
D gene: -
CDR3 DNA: TGTGCCACCAGCAGCGTGGCGATACCGAACACCGGGGAGCTGTTTTTT
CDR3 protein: CATSSVAIPNTGELFF

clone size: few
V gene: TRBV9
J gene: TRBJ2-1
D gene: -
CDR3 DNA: TGTGCCAGCAGCGCTGGCGGCTCCTACAATGAGCAGTTCTTC
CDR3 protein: CASSAGGSYNEQFF

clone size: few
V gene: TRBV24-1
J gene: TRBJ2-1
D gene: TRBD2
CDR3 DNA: TGTGCCACCAGTGATTTTGCTACTAGCGGCTTGTTCTTC
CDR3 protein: CATSDFATSGLFF

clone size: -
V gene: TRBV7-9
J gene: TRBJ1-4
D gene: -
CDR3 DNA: TGTGCCAGCAGCTCGTCGGGTGGGACTAATGAAAAACTGTTTTTT
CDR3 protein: CASSSSGGTNEKLFF

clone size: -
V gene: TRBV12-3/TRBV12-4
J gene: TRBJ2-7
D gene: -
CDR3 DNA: TGTGCCAGCAGTTTAGGCGGGATGGGCTACGAGCAGTACTTC
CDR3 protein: CASSLGGMGYEQYF

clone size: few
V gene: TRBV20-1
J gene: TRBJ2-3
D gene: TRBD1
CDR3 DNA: TGCAGTGCTAACTTCCCCGGGACAGGGGATCCAGATACGCAGTATTTT
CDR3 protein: CSANFPGTGDPDTQYF

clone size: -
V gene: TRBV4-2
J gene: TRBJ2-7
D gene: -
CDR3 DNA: TGTGCCAGCAGCCAAGATGGGGACGAGCAGTACTTC
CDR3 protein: CASSQDGDEQYF

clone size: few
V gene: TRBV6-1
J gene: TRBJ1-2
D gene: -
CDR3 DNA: TGTGCCAGCAGTGAACAAGAAATTGATGGCTACACCTTC
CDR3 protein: CASSEQEIDGYTF

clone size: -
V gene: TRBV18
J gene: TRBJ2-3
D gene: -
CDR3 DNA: TGTGCCAGCTCCGCCGGCCCAATAGATACGCAGTATTTT
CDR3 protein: CASSAGPIDTQYF

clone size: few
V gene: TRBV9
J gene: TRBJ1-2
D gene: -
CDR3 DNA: TGTGCCAGCAGCGTAGAAAGGGATCACTATGGCTACACCTTC
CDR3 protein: CASSVERDHYGYTF

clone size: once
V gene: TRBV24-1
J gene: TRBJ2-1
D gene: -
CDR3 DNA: TGTGCCACCAGTGATGCGGGGTTAAATGAGCAGTTCTTC
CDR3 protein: CATSDAGLNEQFF

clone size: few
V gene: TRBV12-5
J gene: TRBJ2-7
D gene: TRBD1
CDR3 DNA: TGTGCTAGTGGTCCTGGGACAGGGGGCAACTACGAGCAGTACTTC
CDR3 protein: CASGPGTGGNYEQYF

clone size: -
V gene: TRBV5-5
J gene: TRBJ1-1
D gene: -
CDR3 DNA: TGTGCCAGCAGCTTGGGGGCGCCCGGTGGTACTGAAGCTTTCTTT
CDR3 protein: CASSLGAPGGTEAFF

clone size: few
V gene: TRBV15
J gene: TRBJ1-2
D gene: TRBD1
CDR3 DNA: TGTGCCACCAGCAGAGTATCGACAGGGGGATATGGCTACACCTTC
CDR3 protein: CATSRVSTGGYGYTF

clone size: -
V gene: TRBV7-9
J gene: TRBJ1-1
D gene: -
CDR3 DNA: TGTGCCAGCAGCTCCTTGAGGGACACTGAAGCTTTCTTT
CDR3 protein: CASSSLRDTEAFF

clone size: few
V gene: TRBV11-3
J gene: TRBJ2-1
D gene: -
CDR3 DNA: TGTGCCAGCAGTTTGACTGCAGAGAATCACTACAATGAGCAGTTCTTC
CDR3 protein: CASSLTAENHYNEQFF

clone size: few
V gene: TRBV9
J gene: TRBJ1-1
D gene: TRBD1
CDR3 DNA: TGTGCCAGCAGCGCTACAGGGGGTGCGACTGAAGCTTTCTTT
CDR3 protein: CASSATGGATEAFF

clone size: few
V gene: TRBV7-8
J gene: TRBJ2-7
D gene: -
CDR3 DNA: TGTGCCAGCAGCTGGGCGGTCGTTGGCTACGAGCAGTACTTC
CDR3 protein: CASSWAVVGYEQYF

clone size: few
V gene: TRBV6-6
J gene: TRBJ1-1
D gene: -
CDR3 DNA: TGTGCCAGCCGCCCTGCGGAGGTGAACACTGAAGCTTTCTTT
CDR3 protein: CASRPAEVNTEAFF

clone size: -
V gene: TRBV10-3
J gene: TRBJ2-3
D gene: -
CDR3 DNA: TGTGCCATCAGCCGGGACCATCTTTCTTCAGATACGCAGTATTTT
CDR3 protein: CAISRDHLSSDTQYF

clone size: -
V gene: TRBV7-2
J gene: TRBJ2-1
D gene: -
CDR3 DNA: TGTGCCAGCAGCTTCTCGGAGCCCTACAATGAGCAGTTCTTC
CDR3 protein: CASSFSEPYNEQFF

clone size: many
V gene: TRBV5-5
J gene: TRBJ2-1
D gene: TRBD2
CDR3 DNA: TGTGCCAGCAGCTTGGCCGGGGGGGGACCCCGGGACAATGAGCAGTTCTTC
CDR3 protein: CASSLAGGGPRDNEQFF

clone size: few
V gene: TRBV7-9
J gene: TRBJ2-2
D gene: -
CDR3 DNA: TGTGCCAGCAGCTCTCCTGAGGAGGGCGAGGAGCTGTTTTTT
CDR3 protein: CASSSPEEGEELFF

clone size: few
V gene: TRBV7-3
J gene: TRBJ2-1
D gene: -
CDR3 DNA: TGTGCCAGCAGCTCGCCCCTATCCGGGGGGCCCAATGAGCAGTTCTTC
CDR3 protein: CASSSPLSGGPNEQFF

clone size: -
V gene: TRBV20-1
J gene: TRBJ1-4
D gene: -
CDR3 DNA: TGCAGTGCTAGGGAAGCAGCGGAGAGTGAAAAACTGTTTTTT
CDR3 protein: CSAREAAESEKLFF

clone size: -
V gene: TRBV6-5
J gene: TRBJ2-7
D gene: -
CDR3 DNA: TGTGCCAGCAGTTACTCGGCAGGGTCCTACGAGCAGTACTTC
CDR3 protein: CASSYSAGSYEQYF

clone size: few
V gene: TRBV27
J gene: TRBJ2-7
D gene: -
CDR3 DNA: TGTGCCAGCAGTTCCGTCCTGCTATGCGAGCAGTACTTC
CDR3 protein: CASSSVLLCEQYF

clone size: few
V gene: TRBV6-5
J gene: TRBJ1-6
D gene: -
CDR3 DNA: TGTGCCAGCAGTTACTCACCAGGGGACTCTAATTCACCCCTCCACTTT
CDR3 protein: CASSYSPGDSNSPLHF

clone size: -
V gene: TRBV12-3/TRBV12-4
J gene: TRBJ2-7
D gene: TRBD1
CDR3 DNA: TGTGCCAGCAGTGAAGACAGGGGGGGAATCGACGAGCAGTACTTC
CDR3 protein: CASSEDRGGIDEQYF

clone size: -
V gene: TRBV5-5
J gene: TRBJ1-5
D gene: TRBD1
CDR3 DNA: TGTGCCAGCAGCCCGACAGGGAGGGGGCAGCCCCAGCATTTT
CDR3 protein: CASSPTGRGQPQHF

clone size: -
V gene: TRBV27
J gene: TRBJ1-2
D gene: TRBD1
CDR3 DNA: TGTGCCAGCAGTTTAACCGGGACAGGGATTGACTATGGCTACACCTTC
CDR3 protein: CASSLTGTGIDYGYTF

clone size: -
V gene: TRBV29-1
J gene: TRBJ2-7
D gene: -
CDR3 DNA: TGCAGCGTTGAGGACTACGAGCAGTACTTC
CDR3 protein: CSVEDYEQYF

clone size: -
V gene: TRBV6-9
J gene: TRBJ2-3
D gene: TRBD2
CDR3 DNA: TGTGCCAGCAGACTCCTACTAGCGGGAGATGGCACAGATACGCAGTATTTT
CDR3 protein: CASRLLLAGDGTDTQYF

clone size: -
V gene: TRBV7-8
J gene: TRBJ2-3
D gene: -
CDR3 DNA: TGTGCCAGCAGCTTAGCTTACTTCGCGAAGGCGCAGTATTTT
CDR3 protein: CASSLAYFAKAQYF

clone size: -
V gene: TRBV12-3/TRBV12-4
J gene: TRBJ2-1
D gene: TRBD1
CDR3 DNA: TGTGCCAGCAGGGGACAGGGGGACAATGAGCAGTTCTTC
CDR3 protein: CASRGQGDNEQFF

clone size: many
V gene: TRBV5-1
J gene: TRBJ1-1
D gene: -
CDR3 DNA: TGCGCCAGCAGCTTCTCGGGAGGGGAGAACACTGAAGCTTTCTTT
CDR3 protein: CASSFSGGENTEAFF

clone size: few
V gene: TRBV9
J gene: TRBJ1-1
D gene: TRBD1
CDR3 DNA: TGTGCCAGCAGCGCGGTGACAGGGGTGAACACTGAAGCTTTCTTT
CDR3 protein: CASSAVTGVNTEAFF

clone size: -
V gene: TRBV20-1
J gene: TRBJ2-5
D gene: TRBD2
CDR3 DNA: TGCAGTGCTAGAGACGGGGGACTAGCGGAGACAGAGACCCAGTACTTC
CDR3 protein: CSARDGGLAETETQYF

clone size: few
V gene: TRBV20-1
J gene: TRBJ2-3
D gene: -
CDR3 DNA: TGCAGTGCTAGGGGTCAGGGAAGCACAGATACGCAGTATTTT
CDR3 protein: CSARGQGSTDTQYF

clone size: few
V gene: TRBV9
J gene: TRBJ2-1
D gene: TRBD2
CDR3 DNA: TGTGCCAGCAGCGGGACTAGAGGCAATGAGCAGTTCTTC
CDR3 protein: CASSGTRGNEQFF

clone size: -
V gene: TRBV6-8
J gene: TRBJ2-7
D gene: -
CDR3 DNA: TGTGCCAGCAGCCTAGGGGACCGAGCCTACGAGCAGTACTTC
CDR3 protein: CASSLGDRAYEQYF

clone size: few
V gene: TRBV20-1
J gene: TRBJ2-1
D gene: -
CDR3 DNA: TGCAGTGCCCGGGGCCTCGGGGAGCAGTTCTTC
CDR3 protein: CSARGLGEQFF

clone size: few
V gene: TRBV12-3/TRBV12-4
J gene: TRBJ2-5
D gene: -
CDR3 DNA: TGTGCCAGCACCAGCGCGGAGAGGCGAAGAGAGACCCAGTACTTC
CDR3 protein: CASTSAERRRETQYF

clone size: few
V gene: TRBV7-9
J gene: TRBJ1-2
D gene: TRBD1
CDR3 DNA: TGTGCCAGCAGCTCGCTGACAGGGAGTGGTTATGGCTACACCTTC
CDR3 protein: CASSSLTGSGYGYTF

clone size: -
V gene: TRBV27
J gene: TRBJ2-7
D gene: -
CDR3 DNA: TGTGCCAGCAGTTCGATAGACCCCTACGAGCAGTACTTC
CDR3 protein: CASSSIDPYEQYF

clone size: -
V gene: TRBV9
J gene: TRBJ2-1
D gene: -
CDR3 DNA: TGTGCCAGCAGCGTAGCAGGGGCAACCTCTAGGGATGAGCAGTTCTTC
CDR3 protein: CASSVAGATSRDEQFF

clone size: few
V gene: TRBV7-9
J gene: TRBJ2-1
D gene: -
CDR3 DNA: TGTGCCAGCAGCTTAGTAGCAGATGAGCAGTTCTTC
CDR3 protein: CASSLVADEQFF